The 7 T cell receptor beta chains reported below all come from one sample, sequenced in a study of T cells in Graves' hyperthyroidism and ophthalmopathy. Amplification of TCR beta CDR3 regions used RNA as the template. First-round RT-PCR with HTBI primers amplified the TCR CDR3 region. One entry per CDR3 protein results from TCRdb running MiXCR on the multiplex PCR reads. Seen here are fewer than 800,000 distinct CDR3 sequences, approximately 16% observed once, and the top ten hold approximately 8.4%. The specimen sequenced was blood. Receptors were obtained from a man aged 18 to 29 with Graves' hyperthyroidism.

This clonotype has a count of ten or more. The CDR3 DNA follows: TGTGCCAGCAGTGAGACAGAGCATGGCTACACCTTC. Its translation: CASSETEHGYTF. This chain uses TRBV2 with TRBJ1-2; TRBD1 is a possible D gene (5 bases). This CDR3 contains 12 residues. Germline V gene sequence: CDR1 SNHLY, CDR2 FYNNEI. Deletions cut 3 bases from V and 6 bases from J, with 8 bases between. The full variable domain, with the rest looked up from reference TRBV2 and TRBJ1-2, is EPEVTQTPSHQVTQMGQEVILRCVPISNHLYFYWYRQILGQKVEFLVSFYNNEISEKSEIFDDQFSVERPDGSNFTLKIRSTKLEDSAMYFCASSETEHGYTFGSGTRLTVV.

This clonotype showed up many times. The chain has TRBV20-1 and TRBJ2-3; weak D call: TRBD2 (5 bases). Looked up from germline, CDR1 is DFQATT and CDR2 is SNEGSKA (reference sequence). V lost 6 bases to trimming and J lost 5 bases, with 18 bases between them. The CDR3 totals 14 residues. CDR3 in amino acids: CSAPGRGMGDTQYF. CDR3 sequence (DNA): TGCAGTGCCCCAGGAAGAGGGATGGGAGATACGCAGTATTTT.

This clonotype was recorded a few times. CDR3 residues: CASSSIRQGAETQYF. In DNA, the CDR3 is TGTGCCAGCAGTTCTATCCGACAGGGCGCCGAGACCCAGTACTTC. The chain carries TRBV3-1 and TRBJ2-5, with TRBD1 identical over 7 bases. Trimming cost V 6 bases and J 5 bases; bases outside gene matches: 12. This CDR3 has 15 amino acids. CDR1 is LGHDT, CDR2 YNNKEL, per germline (reference sequence).

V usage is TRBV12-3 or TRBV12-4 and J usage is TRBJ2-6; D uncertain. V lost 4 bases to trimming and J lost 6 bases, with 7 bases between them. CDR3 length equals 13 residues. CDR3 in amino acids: CASSSPEANVLTF. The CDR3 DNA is TGTGCCAGCAGTTCCCCTGAGGCCAACGTCCTGACTTTC.

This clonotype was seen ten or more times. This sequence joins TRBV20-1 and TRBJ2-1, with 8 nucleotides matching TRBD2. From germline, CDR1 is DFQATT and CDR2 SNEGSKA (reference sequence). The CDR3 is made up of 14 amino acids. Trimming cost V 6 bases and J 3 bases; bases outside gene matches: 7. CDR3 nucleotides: TGCAGTGCCGCGACTAGCGAGAGCTACAATGAGCAGTTCTTC. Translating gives CSAATSESYNEQFF.

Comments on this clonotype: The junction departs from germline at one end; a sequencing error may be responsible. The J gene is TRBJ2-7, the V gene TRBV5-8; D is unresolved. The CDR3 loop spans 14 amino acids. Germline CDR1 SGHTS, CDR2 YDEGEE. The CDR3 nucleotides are TGTGCCAGCAGCGGACGGAACCCCAACTACGAGCAGCACTTC. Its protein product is CASSGRNPNYEQHF.

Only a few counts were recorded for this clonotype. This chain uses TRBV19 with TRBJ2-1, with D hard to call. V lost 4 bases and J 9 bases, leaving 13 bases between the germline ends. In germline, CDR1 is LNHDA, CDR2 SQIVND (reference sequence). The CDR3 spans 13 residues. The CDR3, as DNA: TGTGCCAGTAGTAAGAGTGCAGGCGTTGAGCAGTTCTTC. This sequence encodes CASSKSAGVEQFF. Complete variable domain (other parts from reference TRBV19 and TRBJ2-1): DGGITQSPKYLFRKEGQNVTLSCEQNLNHDAMYWYRQDPGQGLRLIYYSQIVNDFQKGDIAEGYSVSREKKESFPLTVTSAQKNPTAFYLCASSKSAGVEQFFGPGTRLTVL.